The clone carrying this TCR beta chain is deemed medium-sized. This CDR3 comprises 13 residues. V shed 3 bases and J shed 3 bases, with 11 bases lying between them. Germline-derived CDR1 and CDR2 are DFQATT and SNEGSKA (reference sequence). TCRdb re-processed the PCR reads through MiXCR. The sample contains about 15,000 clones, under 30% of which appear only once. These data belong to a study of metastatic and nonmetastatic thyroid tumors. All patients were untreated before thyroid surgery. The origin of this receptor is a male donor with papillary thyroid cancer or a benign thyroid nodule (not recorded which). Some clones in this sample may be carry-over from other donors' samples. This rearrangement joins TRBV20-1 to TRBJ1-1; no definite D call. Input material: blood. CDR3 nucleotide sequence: TGCAGTGCTAGTGGTCAGTTAGACACTGAAGCTTTCTTT. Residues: CSASGQLDTEAFF.